The rows below give T cell receptor beta chains drawn from one sample of a study of cytomegalovirus exposure and HLA in healthy donors. Sequencing was performed with immunoSEQ multiplex PCR; in TCRdb, only in-frame clones are kept and a portion is missing. The data show roughly 120,000 clones, more than 75% seen once. The sequencing sample was made of PBMCs. These receptors all stem from a woman aged 25 to 45 in good health and CMV-seronegative. Both conserved end residues are trimmed from each CDR3. Size values are once, few and many counts, or a class for expanded clones, and some rows have none.

V gene	clone size	J gene	CDR3 protein
TRBV10-1	once	TRBJ1-2	ASRLDRGGYGYT
TRBV5-1	.	TRBJ2-1	ASSLGDSPYNEQF
TRBV30	.	TRBJ1-2	AWMGGNYGYT
TRBV7-9	once	TRBJ1-5	ASSSQLSNQPQH
TRBV30	.	TRBJ2-5	AWTSGGETQY
TRBV6-5	.	TRBJ1-2	ASSYSLGSSNYGYT
TRBV9	.	TRBJ2-3	ASSVATGLPTDTQY
TRBV15	.	TRBJ1-5	ATSRGGQGSNQPQH
TRBV6-4	few	TRBJ1-1	ASSDSEDTEAF
TRBV19	.	TRBJ1-2	ASSGRGYGYT
TRBV6-1	.	TRBJ1-4	ASSEGGAGATNEKLF
TRBV7-2	.	TRBJ2-6	ASSQYRAGGGSGANVLT
TRBV6-5	.	TRBJ1-2	ASSGRDRTLYGYT
TRBV5-4	.	TRBJ2-6	ASSYRGGANVLT
TRBV21-1	.	TRBJ1-4	ASSKGGGRQIYTNEKLF
TRBV19	few	TRBJ1-6	ASSIDAGANSPLH
TRBV9	.	TRBJ2-2	ASSVTGGLAGELF
TRBV30	.	TRBJ1-6	AWSGQGQGFGSYNSPLH
TRBV6-5	.	TRBJ1-5	ASSPGGFSNQPQH
TRBV11-3	.	TRBJ2-3	ASSLRSGGARADTQY
TRBV5-8	.	TRBJ2-1	ASSVGAGTRSDEQF
TRBV6-5	few	TRBJ2-7	ASSLGGNYEQY
TRBV4-2	.	TRBJ1-5	ASSQGGQLNQPQH
TRBV27	.	TRBJ2-5	ASSLRQGTVQETQY
TRBV29-1	.	TRBJ1-1	SGDRGQGMNTEAF
TRBV29-1	.	TRBJ1-2	SASGGSGYT
TRBV21-1	.	TRBJ1-1	ASSVEGGKNTEAF
TRBV18	once	TRBJ2-3	ASSPLPPGQGSDTQY
TRBV13	.	TRBJ2-5	ASSSRLVQETQY
TRBV6-1	few	TRBJ1-1	ASSEPKLGDRNAEAF
TRBV18	.	TRBJ1-6	ASSQDRGNSPLH
TRBV5-1	.	TRBJ2-1	ASSLDGASLQF
TRBV19	.	TRBJ1-5	ASTLSGRGNGNQPQH
TRBV7-8	.	TRBJ1-2	ASSPTGQNYGYT
TRBV19	.	TRBJ2-1	ASSNLPGEQF
TRBV13	.	TRBJ2-2	ASSLGQNTGELF
TRBV7-2	.	TRBJ2-7	ASSLVLTGTYEQY
TRBV9	.	TRBJ2-3	ASSVGLAHTQY
TRBV18	.	TRBJ1-1	ASSANRNTEAF
TRBV30	.	TRBJ1-1	ACLPRGGMRTEAF
TRBV5-4	.	TRBJ1-3	ASSPGQPSVSGNTIY
TRBV19	.	TRBJ2-6	ASSQTGGANVLT